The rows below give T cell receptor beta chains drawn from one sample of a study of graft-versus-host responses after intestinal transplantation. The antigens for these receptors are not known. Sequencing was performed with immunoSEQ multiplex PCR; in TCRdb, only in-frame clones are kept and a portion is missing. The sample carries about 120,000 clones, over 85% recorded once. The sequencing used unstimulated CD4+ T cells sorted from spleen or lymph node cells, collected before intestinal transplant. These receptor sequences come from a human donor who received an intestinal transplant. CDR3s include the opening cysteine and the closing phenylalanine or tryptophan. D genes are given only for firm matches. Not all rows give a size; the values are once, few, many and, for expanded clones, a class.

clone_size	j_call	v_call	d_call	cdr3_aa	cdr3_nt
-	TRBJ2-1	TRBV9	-	CASSVGATKNNEQFF	TGTGCCAGCAGCGTAGGTGCGACCAAGAACAATGAGCAGTTCTTC
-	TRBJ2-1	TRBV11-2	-	CASSPEGRSYNEQFF	TGTGCCAGCAGCCCGGAGGGACGCTCCTACAATGAGCAGTTCTTC
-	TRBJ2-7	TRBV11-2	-	CASSLSGPSYEQYF	TGTGCCAGCAGCTTAAGCGGACCCTCCTACGAGCAGTACTTC
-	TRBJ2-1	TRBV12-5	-	CASGLVQLAVSYNEQFF	TGTGCTAGTGGTTTGGTACAATTAGCGGTTTCCTACAATGAGCAGTTCTTC
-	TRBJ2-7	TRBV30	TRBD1	CAWSQPGQAAYEQYF	TGTGCCTGGAGTCAGCCCGGACAGGCCGCCTACGAGCAGTACTTC
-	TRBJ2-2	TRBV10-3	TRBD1	CAIRQGEIGELFF	TGTGCCATCCGGCAGGGGGAGATCGGGGAGCTGTTTTTT
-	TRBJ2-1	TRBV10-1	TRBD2	CASGPGTSGLDEQFF	TGCGCCAGTGGACCTGGGACTAGCGGGCTTGATGAGCAGTTCTTC
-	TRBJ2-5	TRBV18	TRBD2	CASSLLAGTQETQYF	TGTGCCAGCTCACTACTAGCGGGAACCCAAGAGACCCAGTACTTC
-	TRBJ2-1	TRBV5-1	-	CASSPRGPSSYNEQFF	TGCGCCAGCAGCCCGAGGGGCCCGAGCTCCTACAATGAGCAGTTCTTC
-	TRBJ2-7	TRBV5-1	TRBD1	CASSLEQGATEQYF	TGCGCCAGCAGCTTGGAACAGGGGGCGACCGAGCAGTACTTC
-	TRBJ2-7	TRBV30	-	CAWSVHEFRGEQYF	TGTGCCTGGAGTGTACATGAATTTCGGGGCGAGCAGTACTTC
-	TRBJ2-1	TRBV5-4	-	CASSLSGSFSDEQFF	TGTGCCAGCAGCTTAAGTGGGAGTTTCTCCGATGAGCAGTTCTTC
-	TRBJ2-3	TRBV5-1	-	CASSLLGGDTQYF	TGCGCCAGCAGCTTGTTAGGCGGAGATACGCAGTATTTT
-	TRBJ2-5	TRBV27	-	CASSLGPPETQYF	TGTGCCAGCAGTTTGGGACCGCCGGAGACCCAGTACTTC
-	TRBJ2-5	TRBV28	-	CASALQGPLKETQYF	TGTGCCAGCGCCCTACAGGGACCCCTCAAAGAGACCCAGTACTTC
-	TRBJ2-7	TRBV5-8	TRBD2	CASSFGTSVPEEQYF	TGTGCCAGCAGCTTCGGGACTAGCGTACCTGAGGAGCAGTACTTC
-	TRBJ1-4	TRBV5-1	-	CASSGAGGAGTNEKLFF	TGCGCCAGCAGCGGCGCGGGTGGGGCAGGGACTAATGAAAAACTGTTTTTT
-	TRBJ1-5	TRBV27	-	CASNPRFSYSNQPQHF	TGTGCCAGCAATCCTCGTTTTAGTTATAGCAATCAGCCCCAGCATTTT
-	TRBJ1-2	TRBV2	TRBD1	CARQGTSNYGYTF	TGTGCCAGACAGGGGACCTCTAACTATGGCTACACCTTC
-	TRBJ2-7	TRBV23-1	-	CASRGRRGSYSYEQYF	TGCGCCAGCAGGGGGCGGCGCGGTTCCTATTCCTACGAGCAGTACTTC
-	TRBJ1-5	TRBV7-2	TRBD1	CASSLGDRGRQPQHF	TGTGCCAGCAGCTTAGGGGACAGGGGACGTCAGCCCCAGCATTTT
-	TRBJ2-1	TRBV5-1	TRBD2	CASSLTSGNNEQFF	TGCGCCAGCAGCTTGACTAGCGGGAACAATGAGCAGTTCTTC
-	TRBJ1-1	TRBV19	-	CATHGLLYEAFF	TGTGCCACCCATGGGCTGCTATACGAAGCTTTCTTT
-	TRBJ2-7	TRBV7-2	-	CASSSRTDSYEQYF	TGTGCCAGCAGCTCCCGGACAGACTCCTACGAGCAGTACTTC
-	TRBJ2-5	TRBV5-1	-	CASSQGPQETQYF	TGCGCCAGCAGCCAAGGTCCCCAAGAGACCCAGTACTTC
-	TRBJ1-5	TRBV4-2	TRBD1	CASSQDPDRGDQPQHF	TGTGCCAGCAGCCAAGACCCCGACAGGGGGGATCAGCCCCAGCATTTT
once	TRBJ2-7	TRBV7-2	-	CASSSKPLWVEQYF	TGTGCCAGCAGCAGCAAACCCTTATGGGTCGAGCAGTACTTC
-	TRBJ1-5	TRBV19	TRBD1	CASSSPDRGLNQPQHF	TGTGCCAGTAGTTCACCAGACAGGGGGCTAAATCAGCCCCAGCATTTT
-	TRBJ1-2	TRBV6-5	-	CAGSYSANYYGYTF	TGTGCCGGCAGTTACTCAGCCAACTACTATGGCTACACCTTC
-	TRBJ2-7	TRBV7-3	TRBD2	CASRKLAGHYEQYF	TGTGCCAGCAGAAAACTAGCGGGGCACTACGAGCAGTACTTC
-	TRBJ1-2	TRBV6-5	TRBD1	CASSSGTVYGYTF	TGTGCCAGCAGCTCCGGGACAGTCTATGGCTACACCTTC
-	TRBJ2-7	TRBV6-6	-	CASSYSHRAYEQYF	TGTGCCAGCAGTTACTCGCACAGGGCGTACGAGCAGTACTTC
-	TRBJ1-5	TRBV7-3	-	CASSSGVNQPQHF	TGTGCCAGCAGCTCCGGGGTCAATCAGCCCCAGCATTTT
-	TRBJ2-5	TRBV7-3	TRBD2	CASSLAGTSGIQETQYF	TGTGCCAGCAGCCTGGCCGGGACTAGCGGGATCCAAGAGACCCAGTACTTC
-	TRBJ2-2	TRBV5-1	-	CASSFQIHQGGELFF	TGCGCCAGCAGCTTTCAGATTCACCAGGGCGGGGAGCTGTTTTTT
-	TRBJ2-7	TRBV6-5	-	CASSYGQGTFSYEQYF	TGTGCCAGCAGTTATGGGCAGGGGACGTTCTCCTACGAGCAGTACTTC
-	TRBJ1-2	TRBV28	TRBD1	CASSPTGRAYGYTF	TGTGCCAGCAGTCCGACAGGGAGGGCCTATGGCTACACCTTC
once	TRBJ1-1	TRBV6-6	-	CASSYTEAFF	TGTGCCAGCAGTTACACTGAAGCTTTCTTT
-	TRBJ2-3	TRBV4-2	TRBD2	CASSHPGLAGGLTDTQYF	TGTGCCAGCAGCCACCCCGGACTAGCGGGAGGACTCACAGATACGCAGTATTTT
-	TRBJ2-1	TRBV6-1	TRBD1	CASSEGQGIGEQFF	TGTGCCAGCAGTGAGGGACAGGGTATAGGTGAGCAGTTCTTC